A selection of T cell receptor beta chains follows, all from one sample in a study of T cell repertoires in cytomegalovirus infection. In TCRdb, the reads were re-called with MiXCR into one record per CDR3 protein. This sample has 100,000 or so distinct CDR3 sequences, with more than 20% found just once. The sample consisted of CD8+ T cells from PBMCs. The receptor source for this set is a human donor in good health (CMV status not recorded). Some clones in this sample may be carry-over from other donors' samples. Both conserved end residues are part of each CDR3. A D gene is named only where the DNA matches it firmly. Only some rows state a clone size, as once, few, many or a class for expanded clones.

abundance | j_gene | v_gene | d_gene | CDR3nt | CDR3aa
. | TRBJ1-2 | TRBV6-1 | . | TGTGCCAGCAGTGAAGCGCTCGCAGCCCCGAGTACTGGCTACACCTTC | CASSEALAAPSTGYTF
. | TRBJ2-5 | TRBV5-5 | . | TGTGCCAGCAACCTACCCACGGAAGGGGAGACCCAGTACTTC | CASNLPTEGETQYF
. | TRBJ2-4 | TRBV25-1 | . | TGTGCCAGCAAAAGGCAGGCCGAAAACATTCAGTACTTC | CASKRQAENIQYF
few | TRBJ2-3 | TRBV9 | . | TGTGCCAGCAGCGTAGTCGATGAGGGTTGGGATACGCAGTATTTT | CASSVVDEGWDTQYF
many | TRBJ2-3 | TRBV2 | TRBD2 | TGTGCCAGCAGTGAGCGGGGGGGCACAGATACGCAGTATTTT | CASSERGGTDTQYF
many | TRBJ1-1 | TRBV7-6 | . | TGTGCCAGCAGCTTAGCTAGGCCAGGGCACACTGAAGCTTTCTTT | CASSLARPGHTEAFF
. | TRBJ1-1 | TRBV12-3/TRBV12-4 | . | TGTGCCAGCAGTTTCGCTCCGGGTGAAGCTTTCTTT | CASSFAPGEAFF
. | TRBJ2-2 | TRBV2 | TRBD2 | TGTGCCAGCAGTACAGCGGGAGGGGAAGCCGGGGAGCTGTTTTTT | CASSTAGGEAGELFF
few | TRBJ1-1 | TRBV7-9 | . | TGTGCCAGCAGCTTAGCGTCCCGCAGGGACACTGAAGCTTTCTTT | CASSLASRRDTEAFF
. | TRBJ1-4 | TRBV28 | . | TGTGCCAGCAGTTCGACGGGTGGGAGGGGATATGAAAAACTGTTTTTT | CASSSTGGRGYEKLFF
. | TRBJ2-7 | TRBV14 | TRBD2 | TGTGCCAGCAGCCAAGGACTAGCGGGGGCGGACTCCTACGAGCAGTACTTC | CASSQGLAGADSYEQYF
. | TRBJ2-7 | TRBV27 | TRBD2 | TGTGCCAGCAGTCCCGGGACTAGCGGGAGTTACGAGCAGTACTTC | CASSPGTSGSYEQYF
few | TRBJ2-5 | TRBV7-2 | TRBD1 | TGTGCCAGCAGCCTGATCGGACAGGCCCCAACCGGGGAGACCCAGTACTTC | CASSLIGQAPTGETQYF
few | TRBJ2-1 | TRBV6-2/TRBV6-3 | TRBD1 | TGTGCCAGCAGCGTCTCGGGACAGGGAGTAGTGAATGAGCAGTTCTTC | CASSVSGQGVVNEQFF
. | TRBJ2-7 | TRBV7-3 | TRBD1 | TGTGCCAGCAGCACCACAGGGGGCGAGGACTACGAGCAGTACTTC | CASSTTGGEDYEQYF
many | TRBJ1-1 | TRBV28 | . | TGTGCCAGCAGTATGGCCGAGAACACTGAAGCTTTCTTT | CASSMAENTEAFF
. | TRBJ2-1 | TRBV29-1 | . | TGCAGCGTTCGGACCTATACCAATGAGCAGTTCTTC | CSVRTYTNEQFF
. | TRBJ1-5 | TRBV6-2/TRBV6-3 | . | TGTGCCAGCAGCCCCCACGATGTGGAAGTCCGCAATCAGCCCCAGCATTTT | CASSPHDVEVRNQPQHF
. | TRBJ1-5 | TRBV28 | . | TGTGCCACCTACGGGGCGATACGTCGTAGCAATCAGCCCCAGCATTTT | CATYGAIRRSNQPQHF
few | TRBJ2-1 | TRBV20-1 | TRBD2 | TGCAGTGCTAGAGCAACCGGGACTAGCATCCCCTACAATGAGCAGTTCTTC | CSARATGTSIPYNEQFF
many | TRBJ1-1 | TRBV7-2 | . | TGTGCCAGCAGCTTAGAACCAGCAAACACTGAAGCTTTCTTT | CASSLEPANTEAFF
once | TRBJ2-3 | TRBV28 | TRBD1 | TGTGCCAGCAGTTCCACAGGGGTGGGGGGCACAGATACGCAGTATTTT | CASSSTGVGGTDTQYF
. | TRBJ1-2 | TRBV6-1 | . | TGTGCCAGCATGAGGGACGGACAAAACTATAGCTACACCTTC | CASMRDGQNYSYTF
few | TRBJ2-1 | TRBV14 | . | TGTGCCAGCAGCTTAGACTTTACGGGTCGGCCCTACAATGAGCAGTTCTTC | CASSLDFTGRPYNEQFF
few | TRBJ2-5 | TRBV12-3/TRBV12-4 | TRBD2 | TGTGCCAGCAGATTAGCGGGAGAGACCCAGTACTTC | CASRLAGETQYF
many | TRBJ1-5 | TRBV7-9 | . | TGTGCCAGCAGCGTAGACGGGTCCGGCAATCAGCCCCAGCATTTT | CASSVDGSGNQPQHF
. | TRBJ2-1 | TRBV4-3 | . | TGCGCCAGCAGCCAAGGCACTAGCAGGGGGTACAATGAGCAGTTCTTC | CASSQGTSRGYNEQFF